The TCR beta chain described here comes from a study of CXCR3-negative and CXCR3-positive naive CD8 T cells. As concerns this clonotype: The antigen is not known.

TRB cDNA was prepared as libraries by UMI-labeled 5' RACE. TCRdb re-called the 5' RACE reads and shows each CDR3 protein once, DNA omitted. This specimen shows about 39,000 distinct CDR3 sequences; the ten leading clones hold 6.5% to 8.5%. General observations from the study: Similar TRBV-TRBJ usage was seen in naive cells (both CXCR3-negative and CXCR3-positive), but memory cells differed.

CDR1 is SEHNR, CDR2 FQNEAQ, per germline (reference sequence). This CDR3 region has 14 residues. This TCR derives from a human donor in good health. Some clones in this sample may be carry-over from other donors' samples. The sequenced sample was memory CD8+ T cells from blood. The V call is TRBV7-9, the J call TRBJ2-7; TCRdb's D call of TRBD1 is untestable without DNA. The CDR3 loop reads CASSSRQGNYEQYF. Full variable domain (rest looked up from reference TRBV7-9 and TRBJ2-7): DTGVSQNPRHKITKRGQNVTFRCDPISEHNRLYWYRQTLGQGPEFLTYFQNEAQLEKSRLLSDRFSAERPKGSFSTLEIQRTEQGDSAMYLCASSSRQGNYEQYFGPGTRLTVT.